The source of this TCR beta chain is a study of long-term antiretroviral therapy in people with HIV. CDR1 and CDR2 (germline): SNHLY, FYNNEI. With 2 bases clipped from V and 7 bases from J, the junction kept 4 bases outside the gene matches. CDR3 size: 14 residues. Sequencing relied on immunoSEQ assay v3.0, run at survey level. The repertoire was sequenced with immunoSEQ multiplex PCR; TCRdb's copy has only in-frame clones and lacks some. The top ten hold more than 6.5% of the sample, which has roughly 31,000 clones, approximately 90% seen once. Only a few counts were recorded for this clone. J is TRBJ1-4 and V is TRBV2; 7 bases align to TRBD1. Sequencing was performed on unsorted PBMCs, taken roughly 5 years before starting antiretroviral therapy. The source is a man in his fifties with HIV. This chain's CDR3 is CASSELGGFEKLFF. The CDR3 DNA follows: TGTGCCAGCAGTGAACTAGGGGGCTTTGAAAAACTGTTTTTT.